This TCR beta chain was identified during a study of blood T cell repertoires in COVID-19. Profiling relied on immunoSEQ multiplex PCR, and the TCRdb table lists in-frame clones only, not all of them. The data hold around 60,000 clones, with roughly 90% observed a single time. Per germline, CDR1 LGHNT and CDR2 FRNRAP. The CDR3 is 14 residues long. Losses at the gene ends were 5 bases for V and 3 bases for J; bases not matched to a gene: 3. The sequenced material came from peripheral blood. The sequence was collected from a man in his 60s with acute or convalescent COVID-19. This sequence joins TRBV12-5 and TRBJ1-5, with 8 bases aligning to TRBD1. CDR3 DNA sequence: TGTGCTAGTGGTGCGGGACAGGCCAATCAGCCCCAGCATTTT. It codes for CASGAGQANQPQHF.